Each of the 14 T cell receptor beta chains below was sequenced from the same sample in a study of blood T cell repertoires in COVID-19. Method: immunoSEQ multiplex PCR; TCRdb's copy keeps in-frame clones and lacks some. The sample has around 310,000 clones; roughly 89% are singletons. The specimen was peripheral blood. The receptors here all came from a woman between 40 and 55 years old with COVID-19, enrolled during active disease.

V gene TRBV10-3 combines with J gene TRBJ2-1; 11 nucleotides agree with TRBD2. The CDR3 loop spans 17 amino acids. Germline CDR1 is ENHRY and CDR2 is SYGVKD. V shed 3 bases and J 7 bases; nucleotides not matched to a gene: 11. The CDR3 coding sequence is TGTGCCATCAGTGATATGGTGACTAGCGGGATCCAGAATGAGCAGTTCTTC. Translating it yields CAISDMVTSGIQNEQFF.

The chain uses TRBV15 and TRBJ2-7, with 8 bases identical to TRBD1. After removal of 3 bases from V and 8 bases from J, the junction contained 15 bases not matched to a gene. The CDR3 covers 16 residues. The germline CDR1 and CDR2 sequences are LNHNV and YYDKDF (reference sequence). The CDR3 nucleotides are TGTGCCACCAGCAGTATCACGGGACAGGACCATGTGAAGCAGTACTTC. Amino acid sequence: CATSSITGQDHVKQYF.

This chain connects TRBV10-3 to TRBJ2-7; TRBD2 is a possible D gene (5 bases). Deletions cut 6 bases from V and 5 bases from J, with 14 bases between. CDR1 and CDR2 from the germline V gene are ENHRY and SYGVKD. This CDR3 has 13 residues. The CDR3 loop is CAISPLLVDEQYF. The CDR3 DNA follows: TGTGCCATCAGCCCATTACTAGTCGACGAGCAGTACTTC.

V gene TRBV9 combines with J gene TRBJ1-1; the D is unclear. The CDR3 loop spans 13 amino acids. Trimming pared 5 bases from V and 0 bases from J, leaving 8 bases between. The germline V gene has CDR1 SGDLS and CDR2 YYNGEE. CDR3 amino acids: CASRRDMNTEAFF. DNA of the CDR3: TGTGCCAGCAGGAGGGATATGAACACTGAAGCTTTCTTT.

This clone appeared a few times. V and J are TRBV7-2 and TRBJ1-5, with 7 bases that match TRBD1. The CDR3 contains 13 residues. Germline V lookup: CDR1 SGHTA, CDR2 FQGNSA. The V and J ends lost 3 bases and 4 bases, in that order; junction bases with no gene match: 0. Here the CDR3 reads CASSLTGNQPQHF. The CDR3 nucleotides are TGTGCCAGCAGCTTGACAGGGAATCAGCCCCAGCATTTT.

The chain couples TRBV12-5 to TRBJ1-2; the D is unclear. Germline-derived CDR1 and CDR2 are LGHNT and FRNRAP. V was shortened by 1 base and J by 2 bases, with 17 bases between the two germline ends. The CDR3 is 17 amino acids. The CDR3 DNA reads TGTGCTAGTGGTTTGGGCCTCCGTTCGGTCCGGAACTATGGCTACACCTTC. Translation gives CASGLGLRSVRNYGYTF.

The V and J genes are TRBV28 and TRBJ1-2; possibly TRBD1 for D (5 bases). V lost 5 bases, J lost 4 bases, and 17 bases lay in between. Germline-derived CDR1 and CDR2 are MDHEN and SYDVKM. This CDR3 has 15 residues. CDR3 protein: CASSPRGWGVYGYTF. The CDR3, as DNA: TGTGCCAGCAGTCCACGGGGCTGGGGGGTCTATGGCTACACCTTC.

This chain joins TRBV7-2 and TRBJ2-1, with TRBD1 matching over 7 bases. The CDR3 contains 20 residues. The ends lost 0 bases at V and 0 bases at J; junction bases unmatched: 14. CDR1 is SGHTA and CDR2 is FQGNSA in the germline V gene. CDR3 residues: CASSLAVGGPVWPSYNEQFF. CDR3 sequence (DNA): TGTGCCAGCAGCTTAGCTGTAGGGGGCCCTGTATGGCCCTCCTACAATGAGCAGTTCTTC.

J is TRBJ1-3 and V is TRBV11-3; no clear D. The V end was cut by 0 bases, the J end by 4 bases, with 10 bases between. The CDR3 is 15 residues long. Germline loops: CDR1 SGHNT, CDR2 YENEEA. CDR3 residues: CASSLDRNYGNTIYF. CDR3 in DNA: TGTGCCAGCAGCTTAGATAGAAACTACGGAAACACCATATATTTT. Based on the CDR3 plus reference TRBV11-3 and TRBJ1-3, the full variable domain is EAGVVQSPRYKIIEKKQPVAFWCNPISGHNTLYWYLQNLGQGPELLIRYENEEAVDDSQLPKDRFSAERLKGVDSTLKIQPAELGDSAVYLCASSLDRNYGNTIYFGEGSWLTVV.

V usage is TRBV28 and J usage is TRBJ1-1; possible D gene TRBD1, 5 bases. There are 14 residues in the CDR3. From germline, CDR1 is MDHEN and CDR2 SYDVKM. The ends were cut back, 6 bases at V and 1 base at J, with 12 bases in the middle. The CDR3 loop reads CASRRGGGNTEAFF. The CDR3 DNA reads as TGTGCCAGCAGGAGAGGCGGGGGGAACACTGAAGCTTTCTTT.

The DNA for the CDR3 is TGTGCCAGCAGTACTAGACAGGGAAGCTATGGCTACACCTTC. This codes for CASSTRQGSYGYTF. The V and J genes are TRBV11-2 and TRBJ1-2, with 7 bases aligning to TRBD1. CDR3 length: 14 amino acids. Germline CDR1 SGHAT, CDR2 FQNNGV. Trimming removed 6 bases from V and 4 bases from J; junction bases left unmatched: 8.

This clone came up a few times. This sequence joins TRBV12-5 and TRBJ1-1; D unresolved. The ends were cut back, 2 bases at V and 1 base at J, with 5 bases in the middle. Germline CDR1 and CDR2: LGHNT and FRNRAP. This CDR3 has 13 amino acids. The CDR3 coding sequence is TGTGCTAGTGGTTTGACAGAGAACACTGAAGCTTTCTTT. Translating it yields CASGLTENTEAFF.

The rearrangement links TRBV5-6 to TRBJ1-2; D remains unclear. This CDR3 region has 15 residues. CDR1 and CDR2 from the germline V gene are SGHDT and YYEEEE. V lost 0 bases to trimming and J lost 0 bases, with 9 bases between them. The CDR3 nucleotides read TGTGCCAGCAGCTTGGGGCGGCCAACTAACTATGGCTACACCTTC. Its translation is CASSLGRPTNYGYTF. Looking up the rest from reference TRBV5-6 and TRBJ1-2 gives the full variable domain: DAGVTQSPTHLIKTRGQQVTLRCSPKSGHDTVSWYQQALGQGPQFIFQYYEEEERQRGNFPDRFSGHQFPNYSSELNVNALLLGDSALYLCASSLGRPTNYGYTFGSGTRLTVV.

The CDR3 DNA is TGTGCCAGCAGCTCCGGTAACACTGAAGCTTTCTTT. Protein sequence: CASSSGNTEAFF. The chain employs TRBV11-1 and TRBJ1-1, with D hard to call. This CDR3 contains 12 residues. V lost 4 bases, J lost 2 bases, and 5 bases lay in between. CDR1 is SGHAT and CDR2 is FQDESV in the germline V gene (reference sequence).